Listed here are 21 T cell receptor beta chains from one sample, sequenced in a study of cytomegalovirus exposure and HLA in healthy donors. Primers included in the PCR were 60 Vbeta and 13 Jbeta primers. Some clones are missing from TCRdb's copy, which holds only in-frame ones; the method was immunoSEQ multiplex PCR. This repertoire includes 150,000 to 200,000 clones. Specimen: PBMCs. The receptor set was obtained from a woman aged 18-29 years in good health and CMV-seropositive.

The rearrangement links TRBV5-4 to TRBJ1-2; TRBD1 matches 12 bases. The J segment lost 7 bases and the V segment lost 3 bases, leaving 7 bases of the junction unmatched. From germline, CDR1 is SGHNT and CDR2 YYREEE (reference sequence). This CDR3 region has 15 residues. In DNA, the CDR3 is TGTGCCAGCAGCTCCCAAGGGACAGGGGGCTCTGGCTACACCTTC. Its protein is CASSSQGTGGSGYTF.

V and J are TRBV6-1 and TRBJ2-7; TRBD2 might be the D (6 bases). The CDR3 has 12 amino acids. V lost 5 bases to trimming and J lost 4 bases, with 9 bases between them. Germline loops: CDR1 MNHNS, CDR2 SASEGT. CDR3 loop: CASSSLAYEQYF. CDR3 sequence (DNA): TGTGCCAGCAGTTCTCTAGCGTACGAGCAGTACTTC.

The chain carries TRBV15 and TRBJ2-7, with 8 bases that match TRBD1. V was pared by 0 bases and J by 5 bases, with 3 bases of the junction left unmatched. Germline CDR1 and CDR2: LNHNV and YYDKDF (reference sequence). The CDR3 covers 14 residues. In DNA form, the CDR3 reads TGTGCCACCAGCAGAGAGGACAGGGCGGACGAGCAGTACTTC. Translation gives CATSREDRADEQYF.

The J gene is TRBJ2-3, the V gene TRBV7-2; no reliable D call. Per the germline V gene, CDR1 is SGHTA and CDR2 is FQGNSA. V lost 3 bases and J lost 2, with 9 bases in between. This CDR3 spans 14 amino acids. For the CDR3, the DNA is TGTGCCAGCAGCTTTGGCGGTACCACAGATACGCAGTATTTT. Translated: CASSFGGTTDTQYF.

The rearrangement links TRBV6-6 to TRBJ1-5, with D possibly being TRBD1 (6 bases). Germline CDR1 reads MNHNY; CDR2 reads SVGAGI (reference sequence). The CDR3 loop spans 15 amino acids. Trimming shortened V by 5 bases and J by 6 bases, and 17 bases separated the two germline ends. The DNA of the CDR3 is TGTGCCAGCAGTCCTCCAGGGGATTCAGGTCAGCCCCAGCATTTT. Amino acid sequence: CASSPPGDSGQPQHF.

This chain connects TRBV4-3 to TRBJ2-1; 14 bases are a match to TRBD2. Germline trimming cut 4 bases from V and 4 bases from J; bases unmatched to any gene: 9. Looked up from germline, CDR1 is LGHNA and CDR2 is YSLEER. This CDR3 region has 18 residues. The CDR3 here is CASSRWTSGGTGYNEQFF. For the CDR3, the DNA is TGCGCCAGCAGCCGTTGGACTAGCGGGGGGACCGGTTACAATGAGCAGTTCTTC.

CDR3 DNA: TGTGCCAGCAGCTTCAAGACTAGCACAGATACGCAGTATTTT. This encodes CASSFKTSTDTQYF. V is TRBV5-4 and J is TRBJ2-3; D remains unclear. Germline values: CDR1 SGHNT, CDR2 YYREEE (reference sequence). V gave up 2 bases and J gave up 0 bases, with 7 bases separating them. This CDR3 is built from 14 residues.

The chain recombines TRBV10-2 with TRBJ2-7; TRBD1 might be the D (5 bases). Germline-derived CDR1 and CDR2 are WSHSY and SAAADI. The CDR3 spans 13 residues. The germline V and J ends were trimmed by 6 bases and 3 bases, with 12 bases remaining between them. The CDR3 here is CASRATGYYEQYF. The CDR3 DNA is TGCGCCAGCAGAGCAACAGGATACTACGAGCAGTACTTC.

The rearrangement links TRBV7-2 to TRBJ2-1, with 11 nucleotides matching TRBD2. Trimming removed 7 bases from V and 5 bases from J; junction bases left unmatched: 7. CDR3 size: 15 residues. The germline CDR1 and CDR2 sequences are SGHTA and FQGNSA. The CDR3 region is CASTFGTSGHNEQFF. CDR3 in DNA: TGTGCCAGCACTTTCGGGACTAGCGGTCACAATGAGCAGTTCTTC.

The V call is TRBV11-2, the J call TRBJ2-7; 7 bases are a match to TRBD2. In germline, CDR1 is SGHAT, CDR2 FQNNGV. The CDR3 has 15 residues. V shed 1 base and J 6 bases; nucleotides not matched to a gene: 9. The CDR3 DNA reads TGTGCCAGCAGCTTAGGAGGACTAGTCTTTAGCGAGCAGTACTTC. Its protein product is CASSLGGLVFSEQYF.

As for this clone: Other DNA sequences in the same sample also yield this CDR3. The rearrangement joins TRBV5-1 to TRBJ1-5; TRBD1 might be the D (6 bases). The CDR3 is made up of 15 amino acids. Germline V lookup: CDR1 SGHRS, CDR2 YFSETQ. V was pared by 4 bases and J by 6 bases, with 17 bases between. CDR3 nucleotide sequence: TGCGCCAGCAGCCCTGGGCAGGGGAGTAGTCAGCCCCAGCATTTT. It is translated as CASSPGQGSSQPQHF.

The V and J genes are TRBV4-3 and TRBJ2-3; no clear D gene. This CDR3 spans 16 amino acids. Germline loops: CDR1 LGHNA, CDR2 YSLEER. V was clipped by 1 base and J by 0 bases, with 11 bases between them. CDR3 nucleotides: TGCGCCAGCAGCCAAGGAGCGAAACTTAGCACAGATACGCAGTATTTT. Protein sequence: CASSQGAKLSTDTQYF.

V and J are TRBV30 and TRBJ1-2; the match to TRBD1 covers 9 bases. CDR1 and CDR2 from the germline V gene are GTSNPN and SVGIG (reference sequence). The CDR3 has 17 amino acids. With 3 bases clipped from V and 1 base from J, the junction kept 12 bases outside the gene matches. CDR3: CAWRMRTGADVNYGYTF. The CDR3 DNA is TGTGCCTGGAGGATGCGGACAGGGGCGGATGTTAACTATGGCTACACCTTC.

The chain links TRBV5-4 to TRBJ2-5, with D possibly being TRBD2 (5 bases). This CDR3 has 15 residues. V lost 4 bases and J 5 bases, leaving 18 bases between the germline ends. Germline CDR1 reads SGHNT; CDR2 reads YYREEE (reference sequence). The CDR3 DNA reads TGTGCCAGCAGCCCGCCGGTCGCTAGCAAGGAGACCCAGTACTTC. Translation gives CASSPPVASKETQYF.

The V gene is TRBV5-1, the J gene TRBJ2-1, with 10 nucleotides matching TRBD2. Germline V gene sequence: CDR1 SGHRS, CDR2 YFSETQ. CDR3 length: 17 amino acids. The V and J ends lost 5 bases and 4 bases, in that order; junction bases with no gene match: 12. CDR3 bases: TGCGCCAGCAGTGAGGGACCGGGGACTAGCGTTTACAATGAGCAGTTCTTC. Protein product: CASSEGPGTSVYNEQFF.

The DNA for the CDR3 is TGCGCCAGCAGCTTGGGTAGCGGGTTAGTTGATGAGCAGTTCTTC. It codes for CASSLGSGLVDEQFF. The chain combines TRBV5-1 with TRBJ2-1; 7 bases agree with TRBD2. The J segment lost 8 bases and the V segment lost 0 bases, leaving 8 bases of the junction unmatched. CDR1 is SGHRS and CDR2 is YFSETQ in the germline V gene. The CDR3 loop spans 15 amino acids.

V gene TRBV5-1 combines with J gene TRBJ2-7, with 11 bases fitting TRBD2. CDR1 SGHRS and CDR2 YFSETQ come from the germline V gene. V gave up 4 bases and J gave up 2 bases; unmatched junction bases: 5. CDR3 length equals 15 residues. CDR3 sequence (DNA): TGCGCCAGCAGCCTTGGGACTAGCGGTCCCTACGAGCAGTACTTC. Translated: CASSLGTSGPYEQYF.

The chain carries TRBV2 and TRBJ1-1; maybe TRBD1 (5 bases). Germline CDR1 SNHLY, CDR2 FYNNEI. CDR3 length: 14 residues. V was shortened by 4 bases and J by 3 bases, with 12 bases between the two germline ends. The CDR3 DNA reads TGTGCCAGCAGTGGGGGTGGGGGGGACACTGAAGCTTTCTTT. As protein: CASSGGGGDTEAFF.

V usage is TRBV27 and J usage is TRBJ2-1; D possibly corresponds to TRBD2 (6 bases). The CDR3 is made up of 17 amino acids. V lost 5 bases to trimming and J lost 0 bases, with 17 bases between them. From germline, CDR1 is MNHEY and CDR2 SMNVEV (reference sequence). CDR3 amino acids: CASSNPGETTSYNEQFF. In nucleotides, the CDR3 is TGTGCCAGCAGTAATCCGGGGGAAACCACCTCCTACAATGAGCAGTTCTTC.

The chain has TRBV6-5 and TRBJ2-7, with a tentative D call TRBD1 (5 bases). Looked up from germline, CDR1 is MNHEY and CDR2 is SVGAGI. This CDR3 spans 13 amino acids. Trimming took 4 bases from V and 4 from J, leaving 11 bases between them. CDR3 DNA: TGTGCCAGCAGTTCCGGACATAGATACGAGCAGTACTTC. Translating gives CASSSGHRYEQYF.

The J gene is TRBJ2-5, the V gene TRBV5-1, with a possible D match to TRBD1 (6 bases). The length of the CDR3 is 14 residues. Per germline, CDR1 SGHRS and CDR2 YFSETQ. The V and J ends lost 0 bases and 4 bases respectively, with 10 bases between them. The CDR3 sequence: CASSLDRAGETQYF. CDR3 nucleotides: TGCGCCAGCAGCTTGGACAGGGCGGGAGAGACCCAGTACTTC.